These 21 T cell receptor beta chains were all obtained from the same sample, sequenced in a study of cytomegalovirus exposure and HLA in healthy donors. Amplification used 60 Vbeta primers and 13 Jbeta primers. Profiling relied on immunoSEQ multiplex PCR, and the TCRdb table lists in-frame clones only, not all of them. The table has about 210,000 clones, roughly 87% seen once. Sample: PBMCs. Receptors originate from a man aged 35 to 55 in good health and CMV-seropositive.

This clone was seen a few times. This sequence joins TRBV7-9 and TRBJ2-7, with D possibly matching TRBD2 (5 bases). This CDR3 spans 14 amino acids. The V end was cut by 4 bases, the J end by 2 bases, with 12 bases between. The germline gives CDR1 SEHNR, CDR2 FQNEAQ (reference sequence). CDR3 sequence (DNA): TGTGCCAGCAGCTACTCCGGGGTTCCCTACGAGCAGTACGTC. As protein: CASSYSGVPYEQYV.

The rearrangement uses TRBV19 and TRBJ1-2, with TRBD1 matching over 9 bases. Germline V gene data show CDR1 as LNHDA and CDR2 as SQIVND (reference sequence). The J segment lost 4 bases and the V segment lost 5 bases, leaving 17 bases of the junction unmatched. CDR3 length: 18 residues. The CDR3 loop reads CASSPDRGVVGFFYGYTF. The CDR3 DNA reads TGTGCCAGTAGTCCCGACAGGGGGGTGGTGGGGTTTTTCTATGGCTACACCTTC.

This chain connects TRBV5-5 to TRBJ2-4, with 11 bases identical to TRBD2. Germline V lookup: CDR1 SGHKS, CDR2 YYEKEE (reference sequence). This CDR3 region has 11 residues. V was clipped by 3 bases and J by 13 bases; unmatched bases: 0. The CDR3 nucleotides are TGTGCCAGCAGCTCTAGCGGGGGGCAGTACTTC. As protein: CASSSSGGQYF. Drawing the rest from reference TRBV5-5 and TRBJ2-4, the complete variable domain is DAGVTQSPTHLIKTRGQQVTLRCSPISGHKSVSWYQQVLGQGPQFIFQYYEKEERGRGNFPDRFSARQFPNYSSELNVNALLLGDSALYLCASSSSGGQYFGAGTRLSVL.

This clone came up a few times. The chain uses TRBV19 and TRBJ2-5, with TRBD2 matching over 12 bases. CDR3 size: 15 residues. Trimming removed 6 bases from V and 5 bases from J; junction bases left unmatched: 7. Germline CDR1 reads LNHDA; CDR2 reads SQIVND (reference sequence). DNA of the CDR3: TGTGCCAGTAGGGTGACTAGCGGGAGTGGGGAGACCCAGTACTTC. This encodes CASRVTSGSGETQYF.

This sequence joins TRBV29-1 and TRBJ1-4, with 7 nucleotides matching TRBD1. The junction had 8 bases not matched to a gene; V was cut back by 6 bases and J by 4 bases. Germline V lookup: CDR1 SQVTM, CDR2 ANQGSEA. The CDR3 consists of 14 residues. The CDR3 loop is CSVTYRDSNEKLFF. In DNA, the CDR3 is TGCAGCGTCACATACCGGGACAGTAATGAAAAACTGTTTTTT.

This clone was seen a few times. The chain employs TRBV7-2 and TRBJ2-5, with D tentatively TRBD2 (5 bases). Trimming took off 2 bases at V and 2 bases at J, with 12 bases between the two ends. Germline loops: CDR1 SGHTA, CDR2 FQGNSA. The CDR3 length is 15 residues. In DNA form, the CDR3 reads TGTGCCAGCAGCTTATTTCGCGGGCAGCAAGAGACCCAGTACTTC. It translates to CASSLFRGQQETQYF.

The V gene is TRBV19, the J gene TRBJ1-5; 10 nucleotides align to TRBD1. The trim removed 5 bases at V and 10 bases at J, leaving 11 bases unmatched. CDR3 length equals 15 residues. The germline V gene has CDR1 LNHDA and CDR2 SQIVND (reference sequence). The CDR3 sequence: CASSFKTGGEVPQHF. The CDR3 DNA follows: TGTGCCAGTAGTTTCAAGACAGGGGGCGAGGTCCCCCAGCATTTT.

The chain employs TRBV7-9 and TRBJ1-1, with a weak D call TRBD1 (5 bases). The germline gives CDR1 SEHNR, CDR2 FQNEAQ (reference sequence). Between the trimmed V and J ends, which lost 5 bases and 5 bases, there was a span of 18 bases. The CDR3 spans 15 residues. The CDR3 DNA sequence: TGTGCCAGCAGCCCCTCTTTGGGGCGGCGAACTGAAGCTTTCTTT. Translated, it gives CASSPSLGRRTEAFF. Full variable domain (missing parts from reference TRBV7-9 and TRBJ1-1): DTGVSQNPRHKITKRGQNVTFRCDPISEHNRLYWYRQTLGQGPEFLTYFQNEAQLEKSRLLSDRFSAERPKGSFSTLEIQRTEQGDSAMYLCASSPSLGRRTEAFFGQGTRLTVV.

The V call is TRBV2, the J call TRBJ1-4; tentative D call: TRBD1 (6 bases). V was cut by 6 bases and J by 5 bases, with 10 bases left in between. The CDR3 is 13 residues long. The germline V gene has CDR1 SNHLY and CDR2 FYNNEI. The CDR3 region has the DNA TGTGCCAGCAGAGCGGACAGCAATGAAAAACTGTTTTTT. Amino acids: CASRADSNEKLFF.

The CDR3 DNA sequence: TGTGCCAGCAGAGGACTAGCGGGAGTGGGCACCGGGGAGCTGTTTTTT. It is translated as CASRGLAGVGTGELFF. The genes are TRBV2 and TRBJ2-2; TRBD2 matches 13 bases. The V and J ends lost 6 bases and 4 bases, in that order; junction bases with no gene match: 5. This CDR3 has 16 amino acids. Germline V gene lookup returns CDR1 SNHLY and CDR2 FYNNEI. Based on the CDR3 plus reference TRBV2 and TRBJ2-2, the full variable domain is EPEVTQTPSHQVTQMGQEVILRCVPISNHLYFYWYRQILGQKVEFLVSFYNNEISEKSEIFDDQFSVERPDGSNFTLKIRSTKLEDSAMYFCASRGLAGVGTGELFFGEGSRLTVL.

The chain links TRBV5-6 to TRBJ2-4, with TRBD1 identical over 7 bases. This CDR3 is 15 amino acids long. Per germline, CDR1 SGHDT and CDR2 YYEEEE. Trimming removed 4 bases from V and 9 bases from J; junction bases left unmatched: 13. CDR3 in DNA: TGTGCCAGCAGCGCTAACAGGGGCGGGTATGGCATTCAGTACTTC. Translated, it gives CASSANRGGYGIQYF.

The chain employs TRBV7-9 and TRBJ2-1, with 12 positions matching TRBD2. V lost 5 bases, J lost 4 bases, and 3 bases stayed unmatched. Germline V gene lookup returns CDR1 SEHNR and CDR2 FQNEAQ (reference sequence). The CDR3 loop spans 15 amino acids. The CDR3 spells CASSETSGSYNEQFF. The CDR3 DNA is TGTGCCAGCAGCGAGACTAGCGGGAGTTACAATGAGCAGTTCTTC.

The rearrangement links TRBV7-3 to TRBJ1-1, with TRBD1 matching over 8 bases. This CDR3 has 14 residues. Germline V CDR1 and CDR2: SGHTA, FQGTGA. The V segment lost 4 bases and the J segment 1 base; nucleotides outside the gene matches: 2. CDR3 sequence: CASSSGTGNTEAFF. Written as DNA, the CDR3 is TGTGCCAGCAGCTCGGGGACAGGGAACACTGAAGCTTTCTTT.

The chain employs TRBV30 and TRBJ2-1; TRBD2 matches at 9 bases. V lost 0 bases to trimming and J lost 9 bases; unmatched junction nucleotides: 9. This CDR3 is 15 amino acids long. The germline V gene has CDR1 GTSNPN and CDR2 SVGIG (reference sequence). CDR3 sequence: CAWSVGSGRMLEQFF. The CDR3 nucleotides read TGTGCCTGGAGTGTAGGGAGCGGGAGGATGCTTGAGCAGTTCTTC.

The chain couples TRBV11-2 to TRBJ2-2; 7 bases line up with TRBD2. Germline V gene data show CDR1 as SGHAT and CDR2 as FQNNGV. The CDR3 is made up of 17 amino acids. Trimming cost V 3 bases and J 2 bases; bases outside gene matches: 9. The CDR3 coding sequence is TGTGCCAGCAGCTTCTTTGGAGCGGGAATTAACACCGGGGAGCTGTTTTTT. Translated, it gives CASSFFGAGINTGELFF.

This chain links TRBV7-2 with TRBJ1-2, with 10 bases fitting TRBD1. V lost 3 bases, J lost 4 bases, and 5 bases stayed unmatched. This CDR3 is 15 amino acids long. Looked up from germline, CDR1 is SGHTA and CDR2 is FQGNSA. In nucleotides, the CDR3 is TGTGCCAGCAGCTTGGGACAGGGGCAGGCCTATGGCTACACCTTC. As protein: CASSLGQGQAYGYTF. Complete variable domain (other parts from reference TRBV7-2 and TRBJ1-2): GAGVSQSPSNKVTEKGKDVELRCDPISGHTALYWYRQSLGQGLEFLIYFQGNSAPDKSGLPSDRFSAERTGGSVSTLTIQRTQQEDSAVYLCASSLGQGQAYGYTFGSGTRLTVV.

The V gene is TRBV7-9, the J gene TRBJ2-1; TRBD2 matches at 11 bases. CDR3 length: 16 amino acids. Trimming cost V 2 bases and J 9 bases; bases outside gene matches: 9. Germline CDR1 reads SEHNR; CDR2 reads FQNEAQ (reference sequence). The CDR3 nucleotides read TGTGCCAGCAGCTTAAGACTAGCGGGAATGTTAAGTGAGCAGTTCTTC. Translating gives CASSLRLAGMLSEQFF.

This chain uses TRBV10-1 with TRBJ2-5; 10 bases align to TRBD2. The CDR3 contains 17 residues. V trimming: 0 bases; J trimming: 2 bases; junction bases outside the gene matches: 6. Germline V CDR1 and CDR2: WNHNN, SYGVQD (reference sequence). CDR3 sequence (DNA): TGCGCCAGCAGTGAGTCGGAGGTAGCGGGAGGTCAAGAGACCCAGTACTTC. Amino acids: CASSESEVAGGQETQYF.

The chain has TRBV4-1 and TRBJ1-1; D possibly corresponds to TRBD1 (6 bases). The CDR3 is 15 amino acids. CDR1 and CDR2 (germline): MGHRA, YSYEKL. Trimming stripped 2 bases from V and 0 bases from J, with 10 bases between. CDR3: CASSQTQGMNTEAFF. CDR3 bases: TGCGCCAGCAGCCAAACACAGGGTATGAACACTGAAGCTTTCTTT.

The CDR3 protein is CASSLSGSSQYF. CDR3 sequence (DNA): TGTGCCAGTAGTCTGAGCGGGAGTTCTCAGTATTTT. The chain links TRBV19 to TRBJ2-3; 8 bases are shared with TRBD2. CDR1 and CDR2 (germline): LNHDA, SQIVND (reference sequence). Trimming at V came to 5 bases and at J to 12 bases, leaving 7 bases not matched to a gene. The CDR3 is 12 residues long.

The chain recombines TRBV29-1 with TRBJ2-3; D is ambiguous. V was cut by 3 bases and J by 4 bases, with 5 bases left in between. Germline values: CDR1 SQVTM, CDR2 ANQGSEA. This CDR3 contains 11 residues. This CDR3 reads CSVDISDTQYF. Here the CDR3 DNA reads TGCAGCGTTGATATCTCAGATACGCAGTATTTT.